The 4 T cell receptor beta chains below were found in one sample sequenced in a study of beta chain features in type 1 diabetes. The study, taken as a whole, reports: Patients with Type 1 diabetes showed moderately but significantly shorter TCRB CDR3s in all four CD4+ subsets.

The antigens for these receptors are not known. Isolated RNA was reverse transcribed in full, so expressed TCRB transcripts were sequenced. Method: immunoSEQ multiplex PCR; TCRdb's copy keeps in-frame clones and lacks some. The data contain around 56,000 clones, 40% to 60% of them seen just once; the ten biggest clones take up 2% to 3%. The sequencing sample was made of Tregs from blood. All receptors derive from a woman aged 40 to 49 with type 1 diabetes.

This clone was counted only a few times. The chain is built from TRBV5-1 and TRBJ1-6; 8 bases match TRBD1. Germline lookup yields CDR1 SGHRS and CDR2 YFSETQ. This CDR3 has 16 residues. The trim removed 0 bases at V and 6 bases at J, leaving 5 bases unmatched. CDR3 amino acids: CASSLVTGAANSPLHF. The CDR3 DNA reads TGCGCCAGCAGCTTGGTGACAGGGGCCGCTAATTCACCCCTCCACTTT.

V and J are TRBV5-1 and TRBJ2-6; a weak D match, TRBD2 (5 bases). Per the germline V gene, CDR1 is SGHRS and CDR2 is YFSETQ. Deletions cut 0 bases from V and 2 bases from J, with 6 bases between. The CDR3 spans 15 residues. The CDR3 reads CASSLGGTGANVLTF. The CDR3 nucleotides read TGCGCCAGCAGCTTGGGAGGGACTGGGGCCAACGTCCTGACTTTC. Full variable domain (remainder filled in from reference TRBV5-1 and TRBJ2-6): KAGVTQTPRYLIKTRGQQVTLSCSPISGHRSVSWYQQTPGQGLQFLFEYFSETQRNKGNFPGRFSGRQFSNSRSEMNVSTLELGDSALYLCASSLGGTGANVLTFGAGSRLTVL.

This clone appeared a few times. The chain links TRBV9 to TRBJ1-6; TRBD1 might be the D (6 bases). Germline loops: CDR1 SGDLS, CDR2 YYNGEE. The CDR3 extends over 16 amino acids. The V end lost 6 bases, the J end lost 10 bases, and 23 bases lay between the germline ends. CDR3 protein: CASKGGGTSERSPLHF. The CDR3, as DNA: TGTGCCAGCAAAGGGGGTGGTACGTCGGAACGGTCACCCCTCCACTTT.

The sample holds one count of this clone. The CDR3: CASGRGTSGTGELFF. CDR3 sequence (DNA): TGTGCCAGCGGCCGAGGGACTAGCGGGACCGGGGAGCTGTTTTTT. The V gene is TRBV5-4, the J gene TRBJ2-2; 12 bases fit TRBD2. J was trimmed by 5 bases and V by 7 bases; bases with no gene match: 6. This CDR3 has 15 amino acids. CDR1 and CDR2 (germline): SGHNT, YYREEE (reference sequence). The full variable domain, completed using reference TRBV5-4 and TRBJ2-2, is ETGVTQSPTHLIKTRGQQVTLRCSSQSGHNTVSWYQQALGQGPQFIFQYYREEENGRGNFPPRFSGLQFPNYSSELNVNALELDDSALYLCASGRGTSGTGELFFGEGSRLTVL.